The rows below give T cell receptor beta chains drawn from one sample of a study of cytotoxic CD8 clonotypes in ibrutinib-treated CLL. Assay used: immunoSEQ multiplex PCR; TCRdb lists only in-frame clones, some missing. The sample has some 130,000 clones, about 85% seen once; the top ten hold 3% to 4%. The input for sequencing was PBMCs, taken after 24 months of ibrutinib treatment. These receptors were taken from a human donor with chronic lymphocytic leukemia. Each CDR3 is given with its conserved first and last residue. A D gene is named only where the DNA matches it firmly. Not all rows give a size; the values are once, few, many and, for expanded clones, a class.

J	size	length	D	V	CDR3	DNA
TRBJ1-1	.	15	TRBD1	TRBV15	CATSRETGGRTEAFF	TGTGCCACCAGCAGAGAGACAGGGGGCAGGACTGAAGCTTTCTTT
TRBJ2-7	.	14	.	TRBV5-1	CASSLGAGLYEQYF	TGCGCCAGCAGCTTGGGGGCAGGGCTCTACGAGCAGTACTTC
TRBJ2-1	.	15	.	TRBV4-3	CASSQIWGLYNEQFF	TGCGCCAGCAGCCAAATTTGGGGCCTCTACAATGAGCAGTTCTTC
TRBJ1-2	.	16	.	TRBV9	CASSVDGGMIPYGYTF	TGTGCCAGCAGCGTAGACGGGGGTATGATCCCTTATGGCTACACCTTC
TRBJ2-3	.	14	.	TRBV7-2	CASSSTIFTDTQYF	TGTGCCAGCAGCTCGACTATTTTCACAGATACGCAGTATTTT
TRBJ1-5	.	13	.	TRBV6-1	CASSGQRDQPQHF	TGTGCCAGCAGCGGACAGCGAGATCAGCCCCAGCATTTT
TRBJ1-5	.	15	TRBD1	TRBV30	CAWSITGGSNQPQHF	TGTGCCTGGAGTATAACAGGGGGTAGCAATCAGCCCCAGCATTTT
TRBJ2-3	.	16	TRBD2	TRBV7-2	CASSLWLAGGGYTQYF	TGTGCCAGCAGCTTATGGCTAGCGGGGGGTGGTTATACGCAGTATTTT
TRBJ2-3	few	11	.	TRBV28	CASGRTDTQYF	TGTGCCAGCGGTCGCACAGATACGCAGTATTTT
TRBJ1-4	.	15	.	TRBV6-5	CASSYFPVPNEKLFF	TGTGCCAGCAGTTACTTCCCGGTTCCTAATGAAAAACTGTTTTTT
TRBJ2-4	.	15	TRBD2	TRBV6-5	CASSSFSGGAGIQYF	TGTGCCAGCAGTTCATTTAGCGGGGGGGCTGGGATTCAGTACTTC
TRBJ2-7	.	13	.	TRBV28	CASTRTDRYEQYF	TGTGCCAGCACGAGGACAGACAGATACGAGCAGTACTTC
TRBJ2-7	.	14	.	TRBV29-1	CSVRLTGFYYEQYF	TGCAGCGTTAGATTGACAGGATTTTACTACGAGCAGTACTTC
TRBJ2-5	.	13	TRBD2	TRBV29-1	CSGRASGGETQYF	TGCAGCGGGCGGGCTAGCGGGGGGGAGACCCAGTACTTC
TRBJ1-6	.	15	TRBD1	TRBV28	CASRGTAGYNSPLHF	TGTGCCAGCAGGGGGACAGCCGGCTATAATTCACCCCTCCACTTT
TRBJ1-1	once	14	.	TRBV13	CASSLVRGFAEAFF	TGTGCCAGCAGCTTAGTTCGGGGGTTTGCTGAAGCTTTCTTT
TRBJ2-7	.	11	.	TRBV7-9	CASSSYYEQYF	TGTGCCAGCAGCTCCTACTACGAGCAGTACTTC
TRBJ2-7	.	12	.	TRBV29-1	CSVESESYEQYF	TGCAGCGTTGAGTCAGAATCCTACGAGCAGTACTTC
TRBJ1-1	.	17	TRBD1	TRBV7-8	CASSLRDRGSLYTEAFF	TGTGCCAGCAGCCTGAGGGACAGGGGGTCTTTATACACTGAAGCTTTCTTT
TRBJ1-1	.	15	.	TRBV7-9	CASSLKLGVNTEAFF	TGTGCCAGCAGCTTAAAGCTGGGAGTGAACACTGAAGCTTTCTTT
TRBJ1-4	.	14	TRBD1	TRBV19	CASSIQGAGEKLFF	TGTGCCAGTAGTATCCAGGGGGCCGGTGAAAAACTGTTTTTT
TRBJ1-5	few	13	.	TRBV7-9	CASSFQGRQPQHF	TGTGCCAGCAGCTTTCAGGGCCGACAGCCCCAGCATTTT
TRBJ2-7	.	17	.	TRBV7-2	CASSLSSGPTFRVEQYF	TGTGCCAGCAGCTTATCGTCCGGACCGACGTTCCGGGTCGAGCAGTACTTC
TRBJ2-1	.	16	TRBD2	TRBV14	CASSSPGSSGNNEQFF	TGTGCCAGCAGCAGCCCAGGCAGTAGCGGGAACAATGAGCAGTTCTTC